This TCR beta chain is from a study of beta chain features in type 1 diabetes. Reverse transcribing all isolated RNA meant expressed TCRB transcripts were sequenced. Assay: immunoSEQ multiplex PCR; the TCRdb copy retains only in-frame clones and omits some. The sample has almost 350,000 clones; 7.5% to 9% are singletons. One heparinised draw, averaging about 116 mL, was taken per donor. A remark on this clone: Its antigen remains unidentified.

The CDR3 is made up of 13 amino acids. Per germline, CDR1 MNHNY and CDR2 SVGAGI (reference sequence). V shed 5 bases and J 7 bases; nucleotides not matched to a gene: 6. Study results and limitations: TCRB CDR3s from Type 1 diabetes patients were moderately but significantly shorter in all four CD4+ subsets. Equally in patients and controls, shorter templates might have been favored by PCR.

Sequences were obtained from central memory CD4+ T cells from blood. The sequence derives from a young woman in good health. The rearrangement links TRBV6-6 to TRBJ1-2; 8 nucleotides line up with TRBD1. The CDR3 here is CASSQRGTGGYTF. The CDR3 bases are TGTGCCAGCAGTCAACGGGGGACAGGTGGCTACACCTTC.